Following are 23 T cell receptor beta chains from one sample sequenced in a study of blood T cell repertoires in COVID-19. Profiled with immunoSEQ multiplex PCR; TCRdb holds only in-frame clones, not every one. The sample has about 160,000 clones; 65% to 80% are singletons. The specimen sequenced was peripheral blood. These receptor sequences come from a man between 60 and 75 years old with acute or convalescent COVID-19.

The chain has TRBV4-3 and TRBJ1-2, with D unresolved. The V gene lost 4 bases and the J gene lost 8 bases, with 14 bases spanning the gap. The germline CDR1 and CDR2 sequences are LGHNA and YSLEER. This CDR3 region has 13 residues. The CDR3: CASSPSGGRGYTF. CDR3 nucleotides: TGCGCCAGCAGCCCTTCGGGAGGAAGAGGCTACACCTTC.

This sequence joins TRBV3-1 (or the pseudogene TRBV3-2) and TRBJ1-2, with 8 bases that match TRBD1. V shed 1 base and J 4 bases; nucleotides not matched to a gene: 11. CDR1 and CDR2 (germline): LGHDT, YNNKEL (reference sequence). There are 17 residues in the CDR3. The CDR3 loop reads CASSQVRQGARGYGYTF. Written as DNA, the CDR3 is TGTGCCAGCAGCCAAGTTAGGCAGGGGGCGCGTGGCTATGGCTACACCTTC.

V and J are TRBV30 and TRBJ2-2, with a weak D call TRBD1 (6 bases). This CDR3 is 14 amino acids long. Trimming took off 3 bases at V and 3 bases at J, with 11 bases between the two ends. Per germline, CDR1 GTSNPN and CDR2 SVGIG (reference sequence). The CDR3 reads CAWRGASYTGELFF. CDR3 DNA: TGTGCCTGGAGGGGGGCCAGTTACACCGGGGAGCTGTTTTTT.

The chain's CDR3 is CASSLGTGLTGELFF. The DNA of the CDR3 is TGTGCCAGCAGCCTCGGGACAGGGTTAACCGGGGAGCTGTTTTTT. The chain joins TRBV3-1 (or the pseudogene TRBV3-2) to TRBJ2-2; 9 nucleotides line up with TRBD1. This CDR3 has 15 residues. The germline gives CDR1 LGHDT, CDR2 YNNKEL (reference sequence). Trimming cost V 4 bases and J 5 bases; bases outside gene matches: 5.

Here the CDR3 reads CASGRQGRHYGYTF. CDR3 in DNA: TGTGCCAGCGGGCGACAGGGGAGGCACTATGGCTACACCTTC. This chain joins TRBV6-5 and TRBJ1-2; 8 bases are a match to TRBD1. V dropped 8 bases and J dropped 3; count of bases not matched to a gene: 8. Germline V lookup: CDR1 MNHEY, CDR2 SVGAGI. CDR3 length: 14 residues.

This chain joins TRBV30 and TRBJ1-2; 7 nucleotides align to TRBD1. The CDR3 runs 15 residues. With 4 bases clipped from V and 0 bases from J, the junction kept 8 bases outside the gene matches. Germline values: CDR1 GTSNPN, CDR2 SVGIG (reference sequence). CDR3 residues: CAWTDEGATNYGYTF. The CDR3, as DNA: TGTGCCTGGACAGATGAGGGGGCAACTAACTATGGCTACACCTTC.

This sequence joins TRBV7-9 and TRBJ2-3; no reliable D call. CDR1 is SEHNR, CDR2 FQNEAQ, per germline (reference sequence). V was shortened by 5 bases and J by 2 bases, with 14 bases between the two germline ends. This CDR3 contains 15 residues. CDR3 loop: CASSQKEVFTDTQYF. The CDR3 nucleotides are TGTGCCAGCAGCCAGAAAGAGGTTTTCACAGATACGCAGTATTTT.

The chain has TRBV24-1 and TRBJ1-2; D not resolved. The CDR3 is made up of 13 amino acids. CDR1 is KGHDR and CDR2 is SFDVKD in the germline V gene. V lost 3 bases and J lost 4, with 8 bases in between. CDR3 sequence reads: CATSDAGSYGYTF. DNA for the CDR3: TGTGCCACCAGTGATGCCGGGTCCTATGGCTACACCTTC.

The genes are TRBV6-1 and TRBJ2-4; D is undetermined. This CDR3 contains 17 residues. With 4 bases removed from V and 8 bases from J, the gap between germline ends came to 24 bases. Germline loops: CDR1 MNHNS, CDR2 SASEGT. The CDR3 region has the DNA TGTGCCAGCAGTGCCCCCCCGGGTAGTTTGGCCCGTGACATTCAGTACTTC. Translation gives CASSAPPGSLARDIQYF.

This clone has a handful of counts. The chain has TRBV13 and TRBJ1-1; D may be TRBD1 (6 bases). This CDR3 spans 14 amino acids. Looked up from germline, CDR1 is PRHDT and CDR2 is FYEKMQ (reference sequence). Between the trimmed V and J ends, which lost 4 bases and 5 bases, there was a span of 14 bases. Here the CDR3 reads CASSSQGTPTEAFF. CDR3 bases: TGTGCCAGCAGCTCACAGGGAACCCCTACTGAAGCTTTCTTT.

The V and J genes are TRBV27 and TRBJ1-5; 8 nucleotides match TRBD1. The CDR3 runs to 15 residues. Looked up from germline, CDR1 is MNHEY and CDR2 is SMNVEV (reference sequence). After removal of 2 bases from V and 2 bases from J, the junction contained 2 bases not matched to a gene. CDR3 DNA sequence: TGTGCCAGCAGTTTAACAGGGGGAGGCAATCAGCCCCAGCATTTT. Its translation: CASSLTGGGNQPQHF.

The chain joins TRBV10-3 to TRBJ1-3, with D possibly being TRBD1 (5 bases). The V end lost 7 bases, the J end lost 0 bases, and 10 bases lay between the germline ends. There are 14 residues in the CDR3. Germline lookup yields CDR1 ENHRY and CDR2 SYGVKD. The CDR3 reads CAITGTGSGNTIYF. The CDR3 DNA reads as TGTGCCATCACTGGGACTGGCTCTGGAAACACCATATATTTT.

The V gene is TRBV5-4, the J gene TRBJ2-7; 8 bases match TRBD2. The length of the CDR3 is 12 residues. Looked up from germline, CDR1 is SGHNT and CDR2 is YYREEE (reference sequence). V dropped 1 base and J dropped 11; count of bases not matched to a gene: 5. CDR3 in amino acids: CASSLNSGVEYF. CDR3 nucleotides: TGTGCCAGCAGCTTGAATAGCGGGGTAGAGTACTTC.

This chain's CDR3 is CASSYSSAGAAYEQYF. The CDR3, as DNA: TGTGCCAGCAGTTACTCGTCGGCGGGGGCCGCCTACGAGCAGTACTTC. The chain carries TRBV6-2 or TRBV6-3 and TRBJ2-7; possibly TRBD2 for D (7 bases). V dropped 0 bases and J dropped 2 bases, with 14 bases sitting between them. Germline V gives CDR1 MNHEY, CDR2 SVGEGT. The CDR3 loop spans 16 amino acids.

The rearrangement joins TRBV4-1 to TRBJ2-7, with 11 bases fitting TRBD1. CDR1 and CDR2 from the germline V gene are MGHRA and YSYEKL. This CDR3 has 15 residues. J was trimmed by 3 bases and V by 3 bases; bases with no gene match: 4. For the CDR3, the DNA is TGCGCCAGCAGCCACCCCGGGACAGGGGGCTACGAGCAGTACTTC. Translation: CASSHPGTGGYEQYF.

V usage is TRBV7-2 and J usage is TRBJ1-3; TRBD1 agrees at 7 bases. CDR1 and CDR2 (germline): SGHTA, FQGNSA. The CDR3 covers 15 residues. The ends lost 0 bases at V and 4 bases at J; junction bases unmatched: 3. The CDR3 region has the DNA TGTGCCAGCAGCTTAGCCACAGGGGCAGGAAACACCATATATTTT. This sequence encodes CASSLATGAGNTIYF.

This rearrangement joins TRBV19 to TRBJ2-1; the match to TRBD1 covers 9 bases. Losses at the gene ends were 3 bases for V and 7 bases for J; bases not matched to a gene: 10. Germline values: CDR1 LNHDA, CDR2 SQIVND (reference sequence). The CDR3 consists of 16 residues. CDR3 sequence: CASSISRDRVGNEQFF. The CDR3, as DNA: TGTGCCAGTAGTATCTCCCGGGACAGGGTAGGTAATGAGCAGTTCTTC.

This clone was detected once. V is TRBV30 and J is TRBJ1-1; D may be TRBD1 (6 bases). Germline loops: CDR1 GTSNPN, CDR2 SVGIG (reference sequence). The CDR3 loop spans 18 amino acids. V was cut by 0 bases and J by 1 base, with 21 bases left in between. CDR3 protein: CAWSVYSVGQLQNTEAFF. The DNA for the CDR3 is TGTGCCTGGAGTGTATATTCGGTGGGACAACTACAGAACACTGAAGCTTTCTTT.

V gene TRBV4-2 combines with J gene TRBJ2-7; no reliable D call. Trimming took off 1 base at V and 5 bases at J, with 9 bases between the two ends. The CDR3 spans 13 residues. The germline V gene encodes CDR1 LGHNA and CDR2 YNFKEQ. CDR3 in amino acids: CASSQVGVHEQYF. The DNA of the CDR3 is TGTGCCAGCAGCCAAGTCGGAGTCCACGAGCAGTACTTC.

The gene calls are TRBV6-5 and TRBJ2-7; no clear D. The CDR3 length is 12 residues. The V end lost 8 bases, the J end lost 0 bases, and 8 bases lay between the germline ends. Per the germline V gene, CDR1 is MNHEY and CDR2 is SVGAGI. The DNA for the CDR3 is TGTGCCAGCTTCGGGTCCTCCTACGAGCAGTACTTC. Its protein is CASFGSSYEQYF.

The chain employs TRBV27 and TRBJ1-2, with TRBD1 matching 8 bases. The length of the CDR3 is 15 residues. V dropped 6 bases and J dropped 0; count of bases not matched to a gene: 6. CDR1 is MNHEY, CDR2 SMNVEV, per germline (reference sequence). CDR3 bases: TGTGCCAGCAGAAGAGGACAGGGCCCTAACTATGGCTACACCTTC. The encoded protein is CASRRGQGPNYGYTF.

The chain recombines TRBV5-6 with TRBJ2-5, with TRBD1 matching 9 bases. J was trimmed by 5 bases and V by 2 bases; bases with no gene match: 13. Germline V gives CDR1 SGHDT, CDR2 YYEEEE. This CDR3 is 17 amino acids long. CDR3 sequence reads: CASSLTLRDRVHETQYF. CDR3 sequence (DNA): TGTGCCAGCAGCTTAACTTTGAGGGACAGGGTACACGAGACCCAGTACTTC.

V and J are TRBV5-6 and TRBJ1-3; D remains ambiguous. V was pared by 0 bases and J by 7 bases, with 11 bases between. In germline, CDR1 is SGHDT, CDR2 YYEEEE. The CDR3 runs 14 residues. The CDR3 protein is CASSLGGGGNTIYF. Written as DNA, the CDR3 is TGTGCCAGCAGCTTGGGTGGCGGAGGGAACACCATATATTTT. Based on the CDR3 plus reference TRBV5-6 and TRBJ1-3, the full variable domain is DAGVTQSPTHLIKTRGQQVTLRCSPKSGHDTVSWYQQALGQGPQFIFQYYEEEERQRGNFPDRFSGHQFPNYSSELNVNALLLGDSALYLCASSLGGGGNTIYFGEGSWLTVV.